Below, 4 T cell receptor beta chains from the same sample are listed, as sequenced in a study of cytomegalovirus exposure and HLA in healthy donors. The primer mix had 60 Vbeta and 13 Jbeta primers. Clones were read by immunoSEQ multiplex PCR, and TCRdb kept only the in-frame ones, dropping some. This table has roughly 180,000 clones, roughly 80% appearing once. The specimen was PBMCs. These receptors were obtained from a female donor in good health and CMV-seronegative.

The chain is built from TRBV6-5 and TRBJ2-1, with D perhaps matching TRBD2 (5 bases). The CDR3 covers 15 residues. V was cut by 4 bases and J by 0 bases, with 10 bases left in between. Germline-derived CDR1 and CDR2 are MNHEY and SVGAGI. DNA of the CDR3: TGTGCCAGCAGTTCCGGGATTTCCTCCTACAATGAGCAGTTCTTC. Translated: CASSSGISSYNEQFF.

This chain connects TRBV19 to TRBJ2-1, with TRBD1 identical over 8 bases. Germline V gene data show CDR1 as LNHDA and CDR2 as SQIVND (reference sequence). Germline trimming cut 5 bases from V and 4 bases from J; bases unmatched to any gene: 7. The CDR3 spans 15 residues. CDR3 DNA sequence: TGTGCCAGTAGTCCCAGAGGGACAGGATACAATGAGCAGTTCTTC. Its protein is CASSPRGTGYNEQFF.

The chain couples TRBV5-4 to TRBJ2-7; D might be TRBD1 (6 bases). V was clipped by 0 bases and J by 0 bases, with 10 bases between them. CDR1 and CDR2 from the germline V gene are SGHNT and YYREEE (reference sequence). The CDR3 is 15 residues long. The CDR3 nucleotides are TGTGCCAGCAGCTTGGACAGCAGGGGCTCCTACGAGCAGTACTTC. Translation gives CASSLDSRGSYEQYF.

The chain recombines TRBV5-1 with TRBJ2-2; 11 bases map to TRBD2. CDR1 and CDR2 from the germline V gene are SGHRS and YFSETQ. This CDR3 region has 17 residues. After removal of 5 bases from V and 1 base from J, the junction contained 7 bases not matched to a gene. The CDR3 coding sequence is TGCGCCAGCAGTTCTAAGACTAGCGGGGTGAACACCGGGGAGCTGTTTTTT. Translation gives CASSSKTSGVNTGELFF. The full variable domain, with the rest looked up from reference TRBV5-1 and TRBJ2-2, is KAGVTQTPRYLIKTRGQQVTLSCSPISGHRSVSWYQQTPGQGLQFLFEYFSETQRNKGNFPGRFSGRQFSNSRSEMNVSTLELGDSALYLCASSSKTSGVNTGELFFGEGSRLTVL.